This is a list of T cell receptor beta chains from one sample in a study of cytomegalovirus exposure and HLA in healthy donors. Clones were sequenced by immunoSEQ multiplex PCR, and TCRdb holds only the in-frame ones, with some missing. This table holds 60,000 to 70,000 clones. The sequenced material came from PBMCs. The receptors here all came from a boy between 10 and 17 years old in good health and CMV-seronegative. CDR3s include the opening cysteine and the closing phenylalanine or tryptophan. D genes are given only for firm matches.

cdr3_length j_call d_call v_call cdr3_aa
15 TRBJ1-5 TRBD1 TRBV19 CASSIGGGAGQPQHF
15 TRBJ1-6 NA TRBV6-4 CASSDSAENNSPLHF
11 TRBJ2-7 NA TRBV2 CASSDEFSGYF
16 TRBJ2-7 NA TRBV7-2 CASSLVPRGGRYEQYF
16 TRBJ2-5 TRBD2 TRBV7-2 CASSLDSGRGEETQYF
12 TRBJ1-1 NA TRBV7-2 CASSFAGSEAFF
13 TRBJ1-5 NA TRBV7-8 CASTQRGHQPQHF
11 TRBJ2-1 NA TRBV14 CASSRLNEQFF
16 TRBJ2-5 TRBD2 TRBV4-2 CASSPRGTSGEETQYF
12 TRBJ2-7 NA TRBV6-6 CASKRTTYEQYF
14 TRBJ1-1 NA TRBV30 CAHREATENTEAFF
16 TRBJ2-3 TRBD2 TRBV6-4 CASSGSGGAGTDTQYF
16 TRBJ1-2 TRBD1 TRBV5-6 CASSPRDRIINYGYTF
15 TRBJ2-2 NA TRBV5-1 CASSAGGVLSGELFF
11 TRBJ1-1 NA TRBV20-1 CSQTGNTEAFF
15 TRBJ2-7 NA TRBV6-1 CASRSNQGGSYEQYF
15 TRBJ2-3 TRBD1 TRBV9 CASSGGTGWADTQYF
16 TRBJ1-5 TRBD1 TRBV7-2 CASSRQGPMGNQPQHF
13 TRBJ2-7 NA TRBV30 CAWYSGVSYEQYF
13 TRBJ1-2 NA TRBV19 CASKPGPLYGYTF
15 TRBJ2-1 NA TRBV7-8 CASSLGLASGNEQFF
15 TRBJ1-1 NA TRBV28 CASSIGSQEGTEAFF
14 TRBJ2-4 NA TRBV2 CASESTVAKNIQYF
16 TRBJ2-1 TRBD1 TRBV29-1 CSVEASRRDRENEQFF
16 TRBJ1-1 NA TRBV6-5 CASSYRESRLNTEAFF
13 TRBJ1-2 NA TRBV9 CASSATGSYGYTF
16 TRBJ1-3 TRBD1 TRBV4-1 CASSQGGQISGNTIYF
14 TRBJ2-5 NA TRBV5-6 CASSLVGAQETQYF
14 TRBJ2-7 NA TRBV5-1 CATSTGGRSYEQYF
11 TRBJ1-2 NA TRBV6-5 CASSLTGRVFF
14 TRBJ2-5 TRBD2 TRBV9 CASSVSSGGETQYF
16 TRBJ2-3 TRBD2 TRBV27 CASSNPGAGDTDTQYF
13 TRBJ2-1 NA TRBV6-4 CASSDSYGQGRVF
13 TRBJ1-1 NA TRBV30 CAWSLHGWAEAFF
14 TRBJ1-1 TRBD1 TRBV9 CASSPRDRDTEAFF
12 TRBJ1-2 TRBD1 TRBV7-9 CASVGQGRGYTF
12 TRBJ2-7 TRBD2 TRBV30 CAWSSVGGWQYF
14 TRBJ1-2 NA TRBV19 CASSMAATNYGYTF
16 TRBJ2-4 NA TRBV5-1 CASSLWPGEAKNIQYF
14 TRBJ1-4 TRBD1 TRBV5-1 CASSSGQGGEKLFF
15 TRBJ1-3 NA TRBV5-4 CASSLVGASGNTIYF
13 TRBJ1-4 NA TRBV5-6 CASRARGNEKLFF
14 TRBJ1-2 TRBD1 TRBV6-5 CASSSTGALSGYTF
14 TRBJ1-2 NA TRBV6-6 CASSYSNRVDGYTF
14 TRBJ2-5 NA TRBV4-2 CASSQDGLQETQYF
14 TRBJ1-1 TRBD1 TRBV6-5 CASRTTGLNTEAFF
15 TRBJ2-3 NA TRBV9 CASSVERERTDTQYF
14 TRBJ1-2 TRBD1 TRBV30 CAWIGAGGASGYTF
13 TRBJ2-7 TRBD2 TRBV2 CASRPSGGYEQYF
15 TRBJ2-7 NA TRBV18 CASSEIGLSSYEQYF
17 TRBJ2-7 TRBD2 TRBV28 CASSLGTSGSSPYEQYF
15 TRBJ2-7 TRBD1 TRBV18 CASSPPGQGAYEQYF